This entry lists 21 T cell receptor beta chains sequenced from one sample in a study of immune reconstitution after stem cell transplant in scleroderma. TCRdb passed the RT-PCR reads through MiXCR, listing each CDR3 protein once. The top ten clones hold 15% to 17% of a sample with about 3,600 distinct CDR3 sequences, roughly 6.4% of them seen once. This material was obtained before or after autologous hematopoietic stem cell transplantation (not recorded which). All receptors come from a female donor with systemic sclerosis.

V and J are TRBV7-2 and TRBJ1-6; the D is unclear. Germline CDR1 and CDR2: SGHTA and FQGNSA. Trimming shortened V by 0 bases and J by 7 bases, and 13 bases separated the two germline ends. The CDR3 contains 16 residues. The CDR3 spells CASSLAIGPGNSPLHF. DNA for the CDR3: TGTGCCAGCAGCTTAGCGATAGGCCCGGGGAATTCACCCCTCCACTTT.

The chain links TRBV18 to TRBJ1-5; TRBD1 might be the D (5 bases). V was shortened by 3 bases and J by 2 bases, with 11 bases between the two germline ends. The CDR3 has 15 amino acids. Germline assignment: CDR1 KGHSH and CDR2 LQKENI. CDR3: CASSPTDSRNQPQHF. CDR3 nucleotide sequence: TGTGCCAGCTCACCGACAGACAGTCGCAATCAGCCCCAGCATTTT. Full variable domain (missing parts from reference TRBV18 and TRBJ1-5): NAGVMQNPRHLVRRRGQEARLRCSPMKGHSHVYWYRQLPEEGLKFMVYLQKENIIDESGMPKERFSAEFPKEGPSILRIQQVVRGDSAAYFCASSPTDSRNQPQHFGDGTRLSIL.

By proportion, this clonotype is medium-sized. V gene TRBV7-2 combines with J gene TRBJ2-7; 8 positions match TRBD2. CDR1 and CDR2 from the germline V gene are SGHTA and FQGNSA. V dropped 2 bases and J dropped 0; count of bases not matched to a gene: 15. The CDR3 length is 19 residues. The CDR3 here is CASSLRGGRTPSSSYEQYF. The DNA for the CDR3 is TGTGCCAGCAGCTTACGGGGCGGGAGGACCCCTTCCAGCTCCTACGAGCAGTACTTC.

By sample fraction, this clonotype is medium-sized (0.01 to 0.1%). The rearrangement links TRBV20-1 to TRBJ2-7, with a weak D call TRBD2 (6 bases). With 3 bases removed from V and 7 bases from J, the gap between germline ends came to 19 bases. The CDR3 loop spans 14 amino acids. Germline lookup yields CDR1 DFQATT and CDR2 SNEGSKA (reference sequence). This chain's CDR3 is CSARLTGDLGEQYF. The CDR3 coding sequence is TGCAGTGCTAGGTTGACGGGGGATCTGGGGGAGCAGTACTTC.

This clonotype is labeled medium-sized. This rearrangement joins TRBV28 to TRBJ2-5; D not resolved. Germline-derived CDR1 and CDR2 are MDHEN and SYDVKM. The V end lost 5 bases, the J end lost 3 bases, and 13 bases lay between the germline ends. The CDR3 contains 14 residues. The CDR3 DNA reads TGTGCCAGCAGTGGACGGGTGGCAGAAGAGACCCAGTACTTC. Amino acid sequence: CASSGRVAEETQYF.

As concerns this clonotype: A much larger clone differs from this one at a single base, so this may be a read error. V is TRBV20-1 and J is TRBJ1-3; no clear D. The CDR3 length is 14 residues. CDR1 DFQATT and CDR2 SNEGSKA come from the germline V gene (reference sequence). The CDR3 loop reads CSAGDSARGNTIYF. In DNA form, the CDR3 reads TGCAGTGCTGGAGATTCGGCCCGAGGAAACACCATATATTTT.

By frequency in the sample, this clonotype is medium-sized (0.01 to 0.1%). The CDR3 coding sequence is TGCAGTGCTTACAGCGGGAGGGCCTACGAGCAGTACTTC. It translates to CSAYSGRAYEQYF. The rearrangement joins TRBV20-1 to TRBJ2-7; 10 positions agree with TRBD2. The CDR3 runs to 13 residues. From germline, CDR1 is DFQATT and CDR2 SNEGSKA (reference sequence). The junction had 3 bases not matched to a gene; V was cut back by 5 bases and J by 2 bases.

This clonotype is medium-sized (0.01 to 0.1%) by share. The rearrangement uses TRBV20-1 and TRBJ2-3, with 8 bases fitting TRBD2. From germline, CDR1 is DFQATT and CDR2 SNEGSKA (reference sequence). This CDR3 has 14 residues. The J segment lost 2 bases and the V segment lost 3 bases, leaving 4 bases of the junction unmatched. CDR3 DNA: TGCAGTGCTAGGGGGCGGGAGGCCACAGATACGCAGTATTTT. It encodes CSARGREATDTQYF.

In its sample, this clonotype ranks as medium-sized. The rearrangement joins TRBV20-1 to TRBJ2-2; 7 positions agree with TRBD1. CDR3 size: 15 residues. J was trimmed by 2 bases and V by 1 base; bases with no gene match: 4. Germline V lookup: CDR1 DFQATT, CDR2 SNEGSKA (reference sequence). The CDR3 here is CSARVGQTNTGELFF. CDR3 coding DNA: TGCAGTGCTAGAGTGGGACAGACCAACACCGGGGAGCTGTTTTTT.

The CDR3 DNA reads as TGCGCCAGCAGCTTGGGGGCCGGGACCTCCTACAATGAGCAGTTCTTC. Its translation: CASSLGAGTSYNEQFF. The rearrangement links TRBV5-1 to TRBJ2-1; D is possibly TRBD1 or TRBD2 (5 bases each). V lost 0 bases to trimming and J lost 0 bases, with 10 bases between them. Germline V gene lookup returns CDR1 SGHRS and CDR2 YFSETQ. CDR3 length equals 16 residues.

This clonotype is labeled medium-sized. The V and J genes are TRBV18 and TRBJ2-5, with D uncertain. Germline-derived CDR1 and CDR2 are KGHSH and LQKENI. V lost 2 bases and J lost 5, with 9 bases in between. The CDR3 runs to 13 residues. The CDR3 nucleotides read TGTGCCAGCTCACCAAACCCCGGGGAGACCCAGTACTTC. It codes for CASSPNPGETQYF.

In its sample, this clonotype is medium-sized. The rearrangement links TRBV5-1 to TRBJ1-4; a weak D match, TRBD1 (5 bases). V was pared by 6 bases and J by 2 bases, with 14 bases between. There are 15 residues in the CDR3. Germline V gene sequence: CDR1 SGHRS, CDR2 YFSETQ. CDR3 sequence (DNA): TGCGCCAGCATGTGGGGCCGGCAGACTAATGAAAAACTGTTTTTT. Residues: CASMWGRQTNEKLFF.

The chain has TRBV7-9 and TRBJ2-1; D may be TRBD1 (6 bases). Per germline, CDR1 SEHNR and CDR2 FQNEAQ (reference sequence). CDR3 length: 14 residues. The V gene lost 6 bases and the J gene lost 2 bases, with 11 bases spanning the gap. The CDR3 region is CASRGTNPYNEQFF. The CDR3 DNA is TGTGCCAGCAGGGGGACAAACCCCTACAATGAGCAGTTCTTC.

By its share, this clonotype is medium-sized. This rearrangement joins TRBV29-1 to TRBJ2-1; 8 bases match TRBD1. There are 12 residues in the CDR3. Germline V gives CDR1 SQVTM, CDR2 ANQGSEA. The ends lost 4 bases at V and 6 bases at J; junction bases unmatched: 2. CDR3 DNA: TGCAGCGTTGCTGACAGGGGCAATGAGCAGTTCTTC. Protein sequence: CSVADRGNEQFF.

In regard to this clonotype: This could be a read error, since a much larger clone is one nucleotide away. The rearrangement joins TRBV21-1 to TRBJ1-5. TRBV21-1 is marked as a pseudogene. The CDR3 is made up of 10 amino acids. Written as DNA, the CDR3 is TGTGCCAGCAGCAATTTGCCCCAGCATTTT. Its translation: CASSNLPQHF.

This clonotype was recorded a few times. The chain combines TRBV21-1 with TRBJ1-1; the tabulated D call, TRBD1, remains unverified against the DNA. TRBV21-1 is a pseudogene segment. The CDR3 length is 20 residues. The CDR3 region is CASSKGPPGGLRPRDTEAFF. The DNA for the CDR3 is TGTGCCAGCAGCAAAGGGCCCCCAGGGGGCCTACGCCCGCGGGACACTGAAGCTTTCTTT.

V and J are TRBV27 and TRBJ2-1; a possible D gene is TRBD2 (6 bases). The CDR3 is 13 residues long. Trimming pared 5 bases from V and 13 bases from J, leaving 18 bases between. Germline CDR1 reads MNHEY; CDR2 reads SMNVEV (reference sequence). In DNA, the CDR3 is TGTGCCAGCAGTCCTACCCGGACTACAGGCCAGTTCTTC. This codes for CASSPTRTTGQFF.

By share of the sample, this clonotype is medium-sized. V usage is TRBV27 and J usage is TRBJ1-5; possibly TRBD1 for D (6 bases). Trimming pared 5 bases from V and 6 bases from J, leaving 17 bases between. Germline values: CDR1 MNHEY, CDR2 SMNVEV (reference sequence). CDR3 length equals 15 residues. The CDR3 DNA sequence: TGTGCCAGCAGTAAAGTGGCAGGGGAGCCTCAGCCCCAGCATTTT. Translation gives CASSKVAGEPQPQHF.

This clonotype has only a few counts. This rearrangement joins TRBV19 to TRBJ1-1, with TRBD1 identical over 9 bases. The length of the CDR3 is 15 residues. V shed 4 bases, J shed 3 bases, and the junction held 6 bases outside the gene matches. The germline CDR1 and CDR2 sequences are LNHDA and SQIVND (reference sequence). CDR3 protein: CASSSLTGGYTEAFF. CDR3 DNA: TGTGCCAGTAGTAGCCTGACAGGGGGATACACTGAAGCTTTCTTT. Together with reference TRBV19 and TRBJ1-1, the CDR3 gives the full variable domain: DGGITQSPKYLFRKEGQNVTLSCEQNLNHDAMYWYRQDPGQGLRLIYYSQIVNDFQKGDIAEGYSVSREKKESFPLTVTSAQKNPTAFYLCASSSLTGGYTEAFFGQGTRLTVV.

The chain links TRBV5-1 to TRBJ2-6; TRBD1 or TRBD2 may be the D gene (5 bases each). Between the trimmed V and J ends, which lost 0 bases and 7 bases, there was a span of 17 bases. Per the germline V gene, CDR1 is SGHRS and CDR2 is YFSETQ. CDR3 size: 17 residues. The CDR3 region is CASSLARTGLGANVLTF. In nucleotides, the CDR3 is TGCGCCAGCAGCTTGGCCAGGACGGGGCTAGGAGCCAACGTCCTGACTTTC.

In this sample, this clonotype is medium-sized (0.01 to 0.1%). The chain carries TRBV20-1 and TRBJ2-3; D is undetermined. In germline, CDR1 is DFQATT, CDR2 SNEGSKA (reference sequence). This CDR3 has 14 amino acids. Trimming cost V 3 bases and J 4 bases, with 14 bases left between them. CDR3 region: CSASPPNGADTQYF. The CDR3 DNA reads TGCAGTGCTAGCCCCCCCAACGGCGCAGATACGCAGTATTTT.